This T cell receptor (beta chain) was profiled in a study of early T cells in non-severe SARS-CoV-2 infection. TCRdb independently ran MiXCR on the 5' RACE reads; one entry per CDR3 protein. The repertoire holds some 91,000 distinct CDR3 sequences, with approximately 9.9% as singletons. This clonotype was seen a few times. Its matching antigen is unknown. Trimming at V came to 0 bases and at J to 4 bases, leaving 8 bases not matched to a gene. CDR1 is SGHNT, CDR2 YYREEE, per germline (reference sequence). This CDR3 is 16 amino acids long. Study observations and caveats: Clonotype matching in VDJdb favored anti-spike CD8 responses and did not capture private and CD4 specificities.

The chain combines TRBV5-4 with TRBJ2-3; 7 bases are a match to TRBD1. The source material was whole blood, sampled at baseline. The source is an adult who was a healthcare worker with PCR-confirmed SARS-CoV-2 infection or an uninfected control (not recorded which). The CDR3 spells CASSLATGAKSDTQYF. CDR3 sequence (DNA): TGTGCCAGCAGCTTGGCCACAGGGGCAAAGTCAGATACGCAGTATTTT.